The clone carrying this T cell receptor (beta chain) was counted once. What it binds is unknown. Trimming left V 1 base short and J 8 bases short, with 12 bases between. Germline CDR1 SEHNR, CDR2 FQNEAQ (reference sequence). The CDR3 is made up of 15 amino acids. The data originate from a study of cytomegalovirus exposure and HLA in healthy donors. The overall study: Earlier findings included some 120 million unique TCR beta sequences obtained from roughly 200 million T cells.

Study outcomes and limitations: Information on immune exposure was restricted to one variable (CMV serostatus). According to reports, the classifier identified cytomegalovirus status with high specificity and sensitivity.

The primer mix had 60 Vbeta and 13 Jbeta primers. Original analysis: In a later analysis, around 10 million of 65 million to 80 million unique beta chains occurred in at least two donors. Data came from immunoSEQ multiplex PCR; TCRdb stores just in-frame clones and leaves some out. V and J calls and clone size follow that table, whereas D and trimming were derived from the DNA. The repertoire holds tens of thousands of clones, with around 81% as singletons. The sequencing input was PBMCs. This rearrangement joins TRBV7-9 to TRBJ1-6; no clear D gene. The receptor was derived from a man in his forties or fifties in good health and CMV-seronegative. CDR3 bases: TGTGCCAGCAGCTTAGTGGAGGGTTCTGATTCACCCCTCCACTTT. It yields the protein CASSLVEGSDSPLHF. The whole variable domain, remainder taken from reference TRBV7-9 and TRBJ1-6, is DTGVSQNPRHKITKRGQNVTFRCDPISEHNRLYWYRQTLGQGPEFLTYFQNEAQLEKSRLLSDRFSAERPKGSFSTLEIQRTEQGDSAMYLCASSLVEGSDSPLHFGNGTRLTVT.